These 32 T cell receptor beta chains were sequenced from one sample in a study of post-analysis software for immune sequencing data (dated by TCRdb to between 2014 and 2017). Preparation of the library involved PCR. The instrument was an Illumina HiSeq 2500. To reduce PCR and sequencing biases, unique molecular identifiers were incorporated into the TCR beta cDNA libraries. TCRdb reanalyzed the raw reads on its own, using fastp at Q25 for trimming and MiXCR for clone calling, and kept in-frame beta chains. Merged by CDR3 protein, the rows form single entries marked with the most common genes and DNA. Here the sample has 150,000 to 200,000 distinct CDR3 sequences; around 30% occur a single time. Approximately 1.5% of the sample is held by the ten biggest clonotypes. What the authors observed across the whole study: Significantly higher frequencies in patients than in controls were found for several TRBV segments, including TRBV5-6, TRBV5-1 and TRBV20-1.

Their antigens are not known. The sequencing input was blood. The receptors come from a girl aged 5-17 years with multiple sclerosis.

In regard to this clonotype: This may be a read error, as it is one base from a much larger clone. The CDR3 region is CAGSVQGAGANVLTF. The CDR3 DNA reads TGTGCCGGCAGTGTCCAGGGGGCTGGGGCCAACGTCCTGACTTTC. The genes are TRBV9 and TRBJ2-6; TRBD1 matches at 7 bases. There are 15 residues in the CDR3. Germline V gene lookup returns CDR1 SGDLS and CDR2 YYNGEE.

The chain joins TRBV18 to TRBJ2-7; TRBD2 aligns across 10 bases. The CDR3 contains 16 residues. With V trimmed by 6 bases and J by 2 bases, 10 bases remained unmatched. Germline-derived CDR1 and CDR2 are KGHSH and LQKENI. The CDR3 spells CASSPTGTSATYEQYF. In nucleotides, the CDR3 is TGTGCCAGCTCCCCTACCGGGACTAGCGCTACCTACGAGCAGTACTTC. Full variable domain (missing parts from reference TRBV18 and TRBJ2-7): NAGVMQNPRHLVRRRGQEARLRCSPMKGHSHVYWYRQLPEEGLKFMVYLQKENIIDESGMPKERFSAEFPKEGPSILRIQQVVRGDSAAYFCASSPTGTSATYEQYFGPGTRLTVT.

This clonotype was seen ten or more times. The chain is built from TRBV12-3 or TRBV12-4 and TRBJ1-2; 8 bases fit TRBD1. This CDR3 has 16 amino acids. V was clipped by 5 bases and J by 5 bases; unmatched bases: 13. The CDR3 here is CASSPATGVLRYGYTF. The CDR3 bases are TGTGCCAGCAGTCCCGCGACAGGGGTTCTTCGGTATGGCTACACCTTC.

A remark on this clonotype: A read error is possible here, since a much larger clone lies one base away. The CDR3 protein is CSASDEGRPHEQYF. The CDR3 nucleotides read TGCAGTGCTAGTGACGAGGGTCGCCCGCACGAGCAGTACTTC. The chain couples TRBV20-1 to TRBJ2-5; D possibly corresponds to TRBD2 (5 bases). With the DNA end fitting TRBJ2-7 better, the J assignment may be wrong. In germline, CDR1 is DFQATT, CDR2 SNEGSKA (reference sequence). The CDR3 extends over 14 amino acids.

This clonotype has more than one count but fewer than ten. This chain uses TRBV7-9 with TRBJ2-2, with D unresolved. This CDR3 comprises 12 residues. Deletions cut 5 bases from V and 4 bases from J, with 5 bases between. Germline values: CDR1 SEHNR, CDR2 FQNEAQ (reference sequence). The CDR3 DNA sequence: TGTGCCAGCAGCCGCGGCACCGGGGAGCTGTTTTTT. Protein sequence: CASSRGTGELFF.

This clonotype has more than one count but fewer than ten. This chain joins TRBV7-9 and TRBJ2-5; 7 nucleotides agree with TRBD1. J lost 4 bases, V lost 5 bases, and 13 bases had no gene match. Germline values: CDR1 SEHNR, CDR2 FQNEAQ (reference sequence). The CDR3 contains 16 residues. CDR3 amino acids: CASSRRQGPSRETQYF. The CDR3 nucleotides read TGTGCCAGCAGCCGCAGACAGGGCCCCTCAAGAGAGACCCAGTACTTC.

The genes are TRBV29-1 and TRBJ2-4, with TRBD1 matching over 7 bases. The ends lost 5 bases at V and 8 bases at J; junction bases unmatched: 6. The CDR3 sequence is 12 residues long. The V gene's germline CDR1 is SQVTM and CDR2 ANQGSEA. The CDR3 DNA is TGCAGCGTTTGGGACAGCGTCGACATTCAGTACTTC. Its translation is CSVWDSVDIQYF.

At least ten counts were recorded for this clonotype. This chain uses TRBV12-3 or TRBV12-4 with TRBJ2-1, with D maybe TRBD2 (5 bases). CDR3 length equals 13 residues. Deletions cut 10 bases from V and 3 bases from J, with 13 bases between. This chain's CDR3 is CATIPLDYNEQFF. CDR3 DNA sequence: TGTGCCACCATCCCACTAGACTACAATGAGCAGTTCTTC.

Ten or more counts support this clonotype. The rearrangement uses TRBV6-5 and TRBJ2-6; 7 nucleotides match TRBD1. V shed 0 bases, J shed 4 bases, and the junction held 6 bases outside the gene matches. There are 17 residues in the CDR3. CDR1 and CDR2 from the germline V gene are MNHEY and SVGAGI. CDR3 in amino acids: CASSYSPTGSGANVLTF. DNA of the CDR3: TGTGCCAGCAGTTACTCCCCGACAGGGTCCGGGGCCAACGTCCTGACTTTC.

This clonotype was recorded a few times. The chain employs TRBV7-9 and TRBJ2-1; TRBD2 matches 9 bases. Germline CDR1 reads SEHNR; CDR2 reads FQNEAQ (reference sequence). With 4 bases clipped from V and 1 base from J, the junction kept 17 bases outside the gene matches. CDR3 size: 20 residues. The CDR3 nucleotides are TGTGCCAGCAGCTCATATAAAACTAGCGGGTGGCGAAGGTCCTACAATGAGCAGTTCTTC. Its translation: CASSSYKTSGWRRSYNEQFF.

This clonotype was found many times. CDR3 in DNA: TGTGCCAGCAGCTTAGCCGGGGACTATGGCTACACCTTC. Residues: CASSLAGDYGYTF. This chain connects TRBV7-8 to TRBJ1-2; D remains unclear. The CDR3 loop spans 13 amino acids. CDR1 SGHVS and CDR2 FQNEAQ come from the germline V gene. Trimming took off 0 bases at V and 3 bases at J, with 5 bases between the two ends.

The CDR3, as DNA: TGTGCCAGCAGCCGTGGCGCCAGGGGCCCTGAAGCTTTCTTT. Translating it yields CASSRGARGPEAFF. This sequence joins TRBV5-5 and TRBJ1-1; D is possibly TRBD1 (6 bases). Per germline, CDR1 SGHKS and CDR2 YYEKEE (reference sequence). The CDR3 is made up of 14 amino acids. Trimming took off 4 bases at V and 6 bases at J, with 16 bases between the two ends.

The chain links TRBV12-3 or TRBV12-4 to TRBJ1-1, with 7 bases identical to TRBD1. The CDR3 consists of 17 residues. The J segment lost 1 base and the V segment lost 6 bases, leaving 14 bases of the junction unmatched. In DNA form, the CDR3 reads TGTGCCAGCAGGACCTACAGGGGCCCCGTCTCGAACACTGAAGCTTTCTTT. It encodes CASRTYRGPVSNTEAFF.

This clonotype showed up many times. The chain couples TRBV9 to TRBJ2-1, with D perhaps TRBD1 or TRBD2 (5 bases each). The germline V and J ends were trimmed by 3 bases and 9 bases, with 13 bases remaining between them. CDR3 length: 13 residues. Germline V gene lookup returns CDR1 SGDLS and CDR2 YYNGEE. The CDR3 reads CASSANWGTEQFF. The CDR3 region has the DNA TGTGCCAGCAGCGCGAACTGGGGGACTGAGCAGTTCTTC.

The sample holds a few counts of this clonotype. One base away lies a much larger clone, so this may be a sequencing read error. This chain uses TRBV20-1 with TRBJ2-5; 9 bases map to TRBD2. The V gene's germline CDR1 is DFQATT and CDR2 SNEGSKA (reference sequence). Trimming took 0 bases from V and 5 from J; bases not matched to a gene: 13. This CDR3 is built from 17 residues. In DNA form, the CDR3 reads TGCAGTGCTAGAGATGCCATTCGAGCGGGAGGATTGGAGACCCAGTACTTC. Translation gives CSARDAIRAGGLETQYF.

The CDR3 region is CASSKSGEGDTQYF. The CDR3 DNA is TGTGCCAGTAGTAAGTCGGGAGAAGGGGATACGCAGTATTTT. The chain recombines TRBV19 with TRBJ2-3, with a possible D match to TRBD2 (6 bases). V gave up 4 bases and J gave up 6 bases, with 14 bases separating them. The CDR3 has 14 amino acids. Germline V gene sequence: CDR1 LNHDA, CDR2 SQIVND (reference sequence).

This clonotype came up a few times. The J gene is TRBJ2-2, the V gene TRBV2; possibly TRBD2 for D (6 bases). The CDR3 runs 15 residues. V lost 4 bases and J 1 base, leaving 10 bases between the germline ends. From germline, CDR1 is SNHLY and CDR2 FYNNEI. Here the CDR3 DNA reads TGTGCCAGCAGTGGATTGGAGGGGAACACCGGGGAGCTGTTTTTT. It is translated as CASSGLEGNTGELFF.

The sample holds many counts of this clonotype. CDR3 DNA sequence: TGTGCCAGCAGTGTAACCCGCGGGGCCTCCTACAATGAGCAGTTCTTC. Amino acid sequence: CASSVTRGASYNEQFF. This rearrangement joins TRBV12-3 or TRBV12-4 to TRBJ2-1, with a weak D call TRBD2 (6 bases). The CDR3 loop spans 16 amino acids. Trimming shortened V by 5 bases and J by 0 bases, and 14 bases separated the two germline ends.

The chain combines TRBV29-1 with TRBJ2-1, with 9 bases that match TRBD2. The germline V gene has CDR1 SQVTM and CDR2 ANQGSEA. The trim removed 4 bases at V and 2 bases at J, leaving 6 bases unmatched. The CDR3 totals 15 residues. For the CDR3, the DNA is TGCAGCGTTGCCCGGAGCGGGGGGACCTACAATGAGCAGTTCTTC. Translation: CSVARSGGTYNEQFF.

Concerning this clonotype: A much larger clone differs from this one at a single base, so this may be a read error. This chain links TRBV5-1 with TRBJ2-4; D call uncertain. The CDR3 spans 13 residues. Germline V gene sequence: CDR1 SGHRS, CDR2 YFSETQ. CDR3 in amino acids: CASSTRASYEQHF. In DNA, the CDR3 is TGCGCCAGCAGCACCCGGGCGAGTTACGAGCAGCACTTC. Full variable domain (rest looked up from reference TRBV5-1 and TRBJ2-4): KAGVTQTPRYLIKTRGQQVTLSCSPISGHRSVSWYQQTPGQGLQFLFEYFSETQRNKGNFPGRFSGRQFSNSRSEMNVSTLELGDSALYLCASSTRASYEQHFGAGTRLSVL.

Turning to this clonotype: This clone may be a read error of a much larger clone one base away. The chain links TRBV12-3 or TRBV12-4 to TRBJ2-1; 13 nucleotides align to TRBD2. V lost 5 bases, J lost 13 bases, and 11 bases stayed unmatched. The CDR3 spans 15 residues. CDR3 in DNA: TGTGCCAGCAGTCCACTAGCGGGAGGGCCGGAGACCCAGTTCTTC. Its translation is CASSPLAGGPETQFF.

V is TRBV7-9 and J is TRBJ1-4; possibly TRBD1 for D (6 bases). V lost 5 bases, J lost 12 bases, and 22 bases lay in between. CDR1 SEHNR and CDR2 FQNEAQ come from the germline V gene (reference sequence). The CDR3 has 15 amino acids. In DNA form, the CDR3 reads TGTGCCAGCAGCCAAGCACAGGGCCGTTTAGCGGAACTGTTTTTT. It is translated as CASSQAQGRLAELFF.

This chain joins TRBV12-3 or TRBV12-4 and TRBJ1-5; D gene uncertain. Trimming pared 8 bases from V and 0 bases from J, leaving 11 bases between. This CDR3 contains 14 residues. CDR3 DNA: TGTGCCAGCGCAGTACAGTATAGCAATCAGCCCCAGCATTTT. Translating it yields CASAVQYSNQPQHF.

The CDR3 DNA reads TGCGCCAGCAGCCACGGGACTCTTGAGGATGGCTACACCTTC. It encodes CASSHGTLEDGYTF. The gene calls are TRBV5-1 and TRBJ1-2; D perhaps matches TRBD1 (5 bases). V lost 4 bases and J 6 bases, leaving 16 bases between the germline ends. This CDR3 contains 14 residues. Germline lookup yields CDR1 SGHRS and CDR2 YFSETQ.

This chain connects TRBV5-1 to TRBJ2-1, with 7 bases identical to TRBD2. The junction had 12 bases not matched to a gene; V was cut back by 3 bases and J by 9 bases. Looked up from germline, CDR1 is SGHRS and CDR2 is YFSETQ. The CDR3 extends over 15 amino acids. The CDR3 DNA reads TGCGCCAGCAGCTACCTTCTCCAGCGGGATAGTGAGCAGTTCTTC. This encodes CASSYLLQRDSEQFF.

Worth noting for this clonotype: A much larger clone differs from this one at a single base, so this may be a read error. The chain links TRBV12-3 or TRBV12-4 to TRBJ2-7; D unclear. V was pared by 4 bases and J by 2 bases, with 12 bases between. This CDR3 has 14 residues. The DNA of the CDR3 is TGTGCCAGCAGTTCTTACCCGGTGACCTACGAGCAGTACTTC. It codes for CASSSYPVTYEQYF.

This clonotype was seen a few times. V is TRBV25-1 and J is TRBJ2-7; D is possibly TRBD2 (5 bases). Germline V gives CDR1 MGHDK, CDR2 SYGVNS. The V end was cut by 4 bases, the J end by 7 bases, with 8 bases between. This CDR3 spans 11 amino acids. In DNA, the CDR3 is TGTGCCAGCAGTGTTTCGGGGGAGCAGTACTTC. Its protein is CASSVSGEQYF.

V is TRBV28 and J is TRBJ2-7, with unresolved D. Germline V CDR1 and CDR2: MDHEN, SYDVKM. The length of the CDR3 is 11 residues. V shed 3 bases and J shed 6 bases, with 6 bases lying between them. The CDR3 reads CASSFLLEQYF. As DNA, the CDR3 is TGTGCCAGCAGTTTTCTTCTCGAGCAGTACTTC.

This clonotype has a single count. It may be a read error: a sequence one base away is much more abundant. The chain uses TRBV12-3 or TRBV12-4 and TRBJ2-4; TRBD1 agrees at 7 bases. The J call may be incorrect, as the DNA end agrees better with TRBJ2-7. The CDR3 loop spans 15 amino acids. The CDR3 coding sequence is TGTGCCGGCAGTCCACCGGGACAGAGAGTTTACGAGCAGTACTTC. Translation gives CAGSPPGQRVYEQYF.

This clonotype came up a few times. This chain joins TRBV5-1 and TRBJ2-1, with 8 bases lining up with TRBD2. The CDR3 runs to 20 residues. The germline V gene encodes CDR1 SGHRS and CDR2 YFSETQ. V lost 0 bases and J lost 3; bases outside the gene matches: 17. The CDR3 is CASSLGGSGMSPQYYNEQFF. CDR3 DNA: TGCGCCAGCAGCTTGGGAGGTAGCGGGATGAGCCCCCAGTACTACAATGAGCAGTTCTTC.

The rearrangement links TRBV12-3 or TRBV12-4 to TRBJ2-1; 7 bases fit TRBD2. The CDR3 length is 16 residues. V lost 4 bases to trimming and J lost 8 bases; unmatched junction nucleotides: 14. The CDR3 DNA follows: TGTGCCAGCAGTTCGCGACGAGCGGGAAGATGGGATGAGCAGTTCTTC. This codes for CASSSRRAGRWDEQFF.

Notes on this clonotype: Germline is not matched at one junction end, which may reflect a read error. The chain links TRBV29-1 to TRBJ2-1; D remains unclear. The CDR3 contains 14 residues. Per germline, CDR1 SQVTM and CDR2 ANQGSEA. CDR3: CGVETRASYNERFF. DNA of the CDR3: TGCGGCGTTGAAACCCGAGCCTCCTACAATGAGCGGTTCTTC.